The 3 T cell receptor beta chains given below trace back to one sample, sequenced in a study of cytomegalovirus exposure and HLA in healthy donors. Assay used: immunoSEQ multiplex PCR; TCRdb lists only in-frame clones, some missing. This table has about 160,000 clones, roughly 91% appearing once. The specimen was PBMCs. Source of these receptors: a man between 18 and 35 years old in good health and CMV-seronegative.

The V and J genes are TRBV15 and TRBJ2-5; 7 bases fit TRBD1. The CDR3 is 15 amino acids. Germline-derived CDR1 and CDR2 are LNHNV and YYDKDF (reference sequence). The V segment lost 0 bases and the J segment 2 bases; nucleotides outside the gene matches: 3. CDR3 region: CATSRDGGQQETQYF. CDR3 DNA sequence: TGTGCCACCAGCAGAGATGGGGGACAGCAAGAGACCCAGTACTTC.

The V gene is TRBV7-2, the J gene TRBJ2-5; perhaps TRBD2 as D (5 bases). Germline-derived CDR1 and CDR2 are SGHTA and FQGNSA. Trimming removed 0 bases at V and 1 base at J, with 6 bases between. The CDR3 is 14 residues long. The CDR3 region is CASSLAGLQETQYF. CDR3 sequence (DNA): TGTGCCAGCAGCTTAGCAGGACTCCAAGAGACCCAGTACTTC.

The J gene is TRBJ1-6, the V gene TRBV2; D is unclear. The germline V gene encodes CDR1 SNHLY and CDR2 FYNNEI. Trimming left V 6 bases short and J 6 bases short, with 9 bases between. CDR3 size: 13 residues. CDR3 sequence (DNA): TGTGCCAGCAGACAGAACTCTAATTCACCCCTCCACTTT. It yields the protein CASRQNSNSPLHF.